The clone carrying this TCR beta chain was found a few times. Its cognate antigen is unknown. The assay was immunoSEQ multiplex PCR, and TCRdb's table has in-frame clones only and misses some. Of over 15,000 clones in the sample, about 45% were seen once. These data originate in a study of tumor-infiltrating lymphocytes in localized non-small cell lung cancer. Broader study findings: T-cell fraction did not differ between immunotypes IM1 and IM2. Tumor T-cell fraction from TCR sequencing was not associated with recurrence-free survival (p = 0.61). Available tissue quantity limited TCR sequencing to a patient subset.

V was cut by 5 bases and J by 0 bases, with 8 bases left in between. CDR3 size: 14 residues. The germline V gene has CDR1 SGHTA and CDR2 FQGNSA. Input material: lung tumor tissue. The receptor's source is a human donor with non-small cell lung cancer. The chain joins TRBV7-2 to TRBJ1-3; no clear D gene. CDR3 in DNA: TGTGCCAGCAGCCCTTTGCCCTCTGGAAACACCATATATTTT. It specifies CASSPLPSGNTIYF.